This T cell receptor (beta chain) came from a study of blood T cell repertoires in COVID-19. The wider study: COVID-19 samples from acute and convalescent phases originated in the United States, Italy and Spain. From T cells, B-cell-depleted T cells, or PBMCs came the material, which was cDNA or gDNA.

Repertoires were generated with immunoSEQ multiplex PCR, while TCRdb's copy carries only in-frame clones and drops some. Among some 70,000 clones listed, roughly 84% were seen once. Per the germline V gene, CDR1 is WSHSY and CDR2 is SAAADI. Unmatched junction bases numbered 2, after V lost 4 bases and J lost 2 bases. The length of the CDR3 is 16 residues. This sequence originates from a man between 65 and 85 years old with active or convalescent COVID-19. This rearrangement joins TRBV10-2 to TRBJ2-1, with 13 bases lining up with TRBD2. The sample consisted of peripheral blood. The CDR3: CASSGGTSGTYNEQFF. In nucleotides, the CDR3 is TGCGCCAGCAGTGGAGGGACTAGCGGGACCTACAATGAGCAGTTCTTC.